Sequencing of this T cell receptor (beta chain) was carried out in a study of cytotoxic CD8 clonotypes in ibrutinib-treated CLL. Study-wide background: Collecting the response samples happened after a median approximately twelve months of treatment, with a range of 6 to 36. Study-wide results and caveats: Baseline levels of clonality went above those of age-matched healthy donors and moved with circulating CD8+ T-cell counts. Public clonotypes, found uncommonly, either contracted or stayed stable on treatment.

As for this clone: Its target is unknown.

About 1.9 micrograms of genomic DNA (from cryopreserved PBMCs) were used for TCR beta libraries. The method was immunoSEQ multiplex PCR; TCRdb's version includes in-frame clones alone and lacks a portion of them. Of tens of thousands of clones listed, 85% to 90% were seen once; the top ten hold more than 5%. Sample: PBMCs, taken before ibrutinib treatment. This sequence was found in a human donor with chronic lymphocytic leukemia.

The CDR3 here is CASREVAGPGEQYF. CDR3 bases: TGTGCCAGCCGGGAGGTAGCGGGGCCTGGGGAGCAGTACTTC. This rearrangement joins TRBV2 to TRBJ2-7, with 8 bases matching TRBD2. Germline V lookup: CDR1 SNHLY, CDR2 FYNNEI. CDR3 length equals 14 residues. Trimming cost V 8 bases and J 7 bases; bases outside gene matches: 13.